These 8 T cell receptor beta chains were sequenced from one sample in a study of blood T cell repertoires in COVID-19. Assay used: immunoSEQ multiplex PCR; TCRdb lists only in-frame clones, some missing. In the table there are tens of thousands of clones, around 92% of which are singletons. Material for sequencing was peripheral blood. The origin of the receptors is a human donor with active COVID-19. The donor label of this sample is uncertain.

This clone is a singleton in its sample. This chain connects TRBV30 to TRBJ2-1, with 7 bases lining up with TRBD2. The germline gives CDR1 GTSNPN, CDR2 SVGIG (reference sequence). The CDR3 contains 15 residues. V shed 1 base, J shed 7 bases, and the junction held 10 bases outside the gene matches. As DNA, the CDR3 is TGTGCCTGGAGTGCCGGGCTCTCCGGGGGGAATGAGCAGTTCTTC. Its translation is CAWSAGLSGGNEQFF.

The rearrangement uses TRBV18 and TRBJ2-5; unclear D gene. Deletions cut 2 bases from V and 4 bases from J, with 8 bases between. The CDR3 totals 13 residues. Germline V gives CDR1 KGHSH, CDR2 LQKENI. The CDR3 DNA follows: TGTGCCAGCTCACCAATGAACGGAGAGACCCAGTACTTC. Its translation is CASSPMNGETQYF.

V usage is TRBV7-2 and J usage is TRBJ2-7; the match to TRBD2 covers 12 bases. V was pared by 5 bases and J by 3 bases, with 2 bases of the junction left unmatched. The CDR3 has 14 amino acids. Germline V gives CDR1 SGHTA, CDR2 FQGNSA. The CDR3 region is CASSLLAGGYEQYF. CDR3 nucleotides: TGTGCCAGCAGCCTACTAGCGGGAGGCTACGAGCAGTACTTC.

This clone was detected only a few times. This sequence joins TRBV7-9 and TRBJ2-7; possibly TRBD1 for D (6 bases). The V gene lost 3 bases and the J gene lost 9 bases, with 15 bases spanning the gap. This CDR3 spans 13 amino acids. Germline lookup yields CDR1 SEHNR and CDR2 FQNEAQ (reference sequence). DNA for the CDR3: TGTGCCAGCAGCTTGGCAGGGGAGCCACGGCAGTACTTC. Its translation: CASSLAGEPRQYF. The whole variable domain, filled in from reference TRBV7-9 and TRBJ2-7, reads DTGVSQNPRHKITKRGQNVTFRCDPISEHNRLYWYRQTLGQGPEFLTYFQNEAQLEKSRLLSDRFSAERPKGSFSTLEIQRTEQGDSAMYLCASSLAGEPRQYFGPGTRLTVT.

DNA for the CDR3: TGTGCCAGCAGCCTGCTAGGGGACAGCTCCTACGAGCAGTACTTC. Protein product: CASSLLGDSSYEQYF. This rearrangement joins TRBV5-5 to TRBJ2-7; the match to TRBD1 covers 7 bases. Germline trimming cut 4 bases from V and 0 bases from J; bases unmatched to any gene: 7. The CDR3 spans 15 residues. CDR1 and CDR2 (germline): SGHKS, YYEKEE (reference sequence).

J is TRBJ2-1 and V is TRBV4-2; possibly TRBD1 for D (5 bases). The CDR3 consists of 16 residues. Trimming pared 4 bases from V and 8 bases from J, leaving 21 bases between. Germline V gives CDR1 LGHNA, CDR2 YNFKEQ. CDR3 bases: TGTGCCAGCAGCCCGATGGGGCTGGTCAATTCCGATGAGCAGTTCTTC. This translates into CASSPMGLVNSDEQFF.

This clone was picked up one time. The chain is built from TRBV6-5 and TRBJ1-3; a possible D gene is TRBD1 (5 bases). Deletions cut 6 bases from V and 0 bases from J, with 9 bases between. The germline CDR1 and CDR2 sequences are MNHEY and SVGAGI. The CDR3 runs 14 residues. The CDR3 DNA reads TGTGCCAGCAGACAGGCTCTCTCTGGAAACACCATATATTTT. As protein: CASRQALSGNTIYF.

CDR3 DNA sequence: TGTGCCAGCTCACCACCGGGCAGCCGCAATGAGCAGTTCTTC. As protein: CASSPPGSRNEQFF. This chain joins TRBV18 and TRBJ2-1; D gene unclear. V lost 0 bases, J lost 6 bases, and 9 bases lay in between. Germline assignment: CDR1 KGHSH and CDR2 LQKENI. CDR3 length equals 14 residues.